This TCR beta chain derives from a study of cytomegalovirus exposure and HLA in healthy donors. This PCR relied on a set of 60 Vbeta primers and 13 Jbeta primers. Repertoires were generated with immunoSEQ multiplex PCR, while TCRdb's copy carries only in-frame clones and drops some. The data show tens of thousands of clones, with about 84% seen just once and 6% held by the top ten. Germline lookup yields CDR1 SNHLY and CDR2 FYNNEI. The CDR3 sequence is 11 residues long. Trimming removed 4 bases from V and 11 bases from J; junction bases left unmatched: 3. The chain links TRBV2 to TRBJ2-3; 7 bases line up with TRBD1. The material sequenced was PBMCs. This receptor was obtained from a male donor in good health and CMV-seronegative. CDR3 residues: CASSVRTGQYF. The CDR3 nucleotides read TGTGCCAGCAGTGTTCGGACAGGGCAGTATTTT.